This T cell receptor (beta chain) was obtained from a study of shared clonotypes between healthy human individuals (dated by TCRdb to 2018 to 2020). In the study overall: The cohort comprised a couple of women and a few men aged 18 to 49 years. The study deeply sequenced blood TCR repertoires of about five healthy adults to estimate repertoire size and the extent of clonotype sharing between individuals. To increase sequencing depth and limit assay-specific biases, TCR repertoire library preparation and sequencing were carried out by different laboratories using diverse techniques. Between about 0.85 and 9.5 billion PBMCs per donor were obtained by leukapheresis.

Overall results and qualifications from the work: The small number of donors limited the genetic and exposure-history diversity represented. Only blood was sampled, and tissue TCR repertoires likely differ from those in blood. Pairwise subsampling indicated that sequencing depth was expected to affect the degree of clonotype sharing among donors.

As concerns this clone: Its antigen remains undetermined. No much larger clone exists at a distance of one base, and base qualities are not known.

The donors were healthy, HIV-negative adults with no recently reported acute infections or vaccinations. Every donor was a Caucasian adult living in Nashville, Tennessee, USA. For unsorted samples, around 90 million PBMCs were counted, and genomic DNA was extracted using the QIAamp DNA Blood Mini kit. After blood collection by leukapheresis, PBMCs were isolated using Ficoll-Histopaque density gradient centrifugation and then cryopreserved in the vapor phase of liquid nitrogen. TCR CDR3 regions were amplified from genomic DNA by multiplex PCR using the deep immunoSEQ assay. Genomic DNA extracted from each cell subset was distributed evenly over all wells of several immunoSEQ 96-well plates, and each plate served as one replicate. For unsorted PBMC, each replicate PCR was loaded with around 300 ng genomic DNA, equivalent to about 33,000 T cell genomes. Genomic DNA from unsorted PBMC was sequenced over ten immunoSEQ deep assay plates. The purified libraries were quantified using a Qubit 3.0 fluorometer, sized with a Bioanalyzer 2100, and then quantified again using the KAPA Library Quantification kit. Every immunoSEQ 96-well plate was sequenced on a separate single-read 150-cycle Illumina NextSeq 550 flow cell. The original pipeline was this. Because the immunoSEQ output held only junctional sequences and lacked quality scores, the filtering could not match the filtering applied to full-length reads. To assign V/J genes and CDR3, sequences were annotated using PyIR, a Python wrapper for IgBLAST v1.9, with IMGT germline references. Reads were removed for weak V/J assignments (E-value above 1e-6), missing CDR3, stop codons, out-of-frame junctions, or ambiguous translated residues. V3J clonotypes were defined as sequences sharing the same inferred V gene, J gene, and CDR3 amino acid sequence. To compute the percentage overlap between repertoires, the number of shared unique clonotypes was divided by the size of the smaller repertoire. RTK rarefaction, the Chao1 estimator, and Recon v2.1 estimates of unobserved clonotypes were used to assess repertoire richness. TCRdb re-hosts the immuneACCESS table, in-frame sequences only. Its copies lack some clones; in the studies checked, an unresolved V gene accounts for under half of them, and the cause for the rest is not known. The D gene and trimming were derived from the DNA, and the V and J assignments and clone size from that table. In all, the sample holds fewer than 600,000 clones, and 70% to 80% of those were seen once. The ten largest clones add up to about 12% of the sample.

V loses 0 bases, J loses 2 bases, and the germline ends lie 17 bases apart. Reading from cysteine to phenylalanine, the CDR3 counts 18 amino acids. Only the CDR3 portion is preserved as DNA: 54 bases, with reading frame beginning at the first base. The receptor chain draws on TRBV5-3 and TRBJ2-2; the D gene is possibly TRBD2, with 6 bases matching. TRBV5-3 qualifies as an ORF whose function is uncertain. The source of this sequence is a woman aged 35 to 49 in good health. Some clones in this sample may be carry-over from other donors' samples. The sequencing input was PBMCs. Read as DNA, the sequence is TGTGCCAGAAGCTTGGAGGGATGGGACTCACTAAACACCGGGGAGCTGTTTTTT. Protein translation: CARSLEGWDSLNTGELFF.